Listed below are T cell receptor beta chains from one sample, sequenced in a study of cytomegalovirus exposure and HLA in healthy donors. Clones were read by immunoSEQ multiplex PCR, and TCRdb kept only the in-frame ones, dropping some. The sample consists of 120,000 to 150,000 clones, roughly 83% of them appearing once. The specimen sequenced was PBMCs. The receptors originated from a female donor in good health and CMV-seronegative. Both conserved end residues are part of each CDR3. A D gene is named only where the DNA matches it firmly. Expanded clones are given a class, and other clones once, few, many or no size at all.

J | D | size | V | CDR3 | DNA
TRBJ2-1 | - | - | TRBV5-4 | CASSTQGPRSYNEQFF | TGTGCCAGCAGCACACAGGGCCCCAGGAGTTACAATGAGCAGTTCTTC
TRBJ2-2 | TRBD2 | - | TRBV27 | CASCSRLAGAGELFF | TGTGCCAGCTGTAGTAGGCTAGCGGGCGCCGGGGAGCTGTTTTTT
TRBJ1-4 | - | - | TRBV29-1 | CSFRSGSNEKLFF | TGCAGCTTTAGGAGTGGGTCGAATGAAAAACTGTTTTTT
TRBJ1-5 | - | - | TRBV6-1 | CAGGGPQHF | TGTGCGGGGGGGGGCCCCCAGCATTTT
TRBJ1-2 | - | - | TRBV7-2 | CASSLAVGDTYGYTF | TGTGCCAGCAGCTTAGCCGTGGGGGACACCTATGGCTACACCTTC
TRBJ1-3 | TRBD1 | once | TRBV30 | CAWSTGANTIYF | TGTGCCTGGAGTACAGGGGCAAACACCATATATTTT
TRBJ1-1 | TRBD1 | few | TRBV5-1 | CASSLYLGGQGVNTEAFF | TGCGCCAGCAGCTTGTACCTGGGGGGCCAGGGGGTGAACACTGAAGCTTTCTTT
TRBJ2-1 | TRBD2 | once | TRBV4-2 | CASSPGLASDEQFF | TGTGCCAGCAGTCCGGGACTAGCGAGCGATGAGCAGTTCTTC
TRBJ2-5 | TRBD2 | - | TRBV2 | CASVAGGGETQYF | TGTGCCAGCGTCGCGGGGGGGGGCGAGACCCAGTACTTC
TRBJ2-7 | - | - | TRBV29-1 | CSVLTGSNYEQYF | TGCAGCGTTTTAACAGGTTCCAACTACGAGCAGTACTTC
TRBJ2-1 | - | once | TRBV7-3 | CASSLTAPGRRAEQFF | TGTGCCAGCAGCTTAACGGCCCCCGGGAGAAGGGCTGAGCAGTTCTTC
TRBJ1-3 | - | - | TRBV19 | CASSRDFDSGNTIYF | TGTGCCAGTAGTCGGGACTTCGACTCTGGAAACACCATATATTTT
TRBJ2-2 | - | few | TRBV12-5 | CASGLIRVVNTGELFF | TGTGCTAGTGGTTTGATTCGAGTGGTCAACACCGGGGAGCTGTTTTTT
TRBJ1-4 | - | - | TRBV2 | CASRGAPQEKLFF | TGTGCCAGCAGGGGGGCACCTCAAGAAAAACTGTTTTTT
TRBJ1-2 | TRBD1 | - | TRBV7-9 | CASSPARQGSTRHGYTF | TGTGCCAGCAGCCCGGCGAGACAGGGTTCTACGCGGCATGGCTACACCTTC
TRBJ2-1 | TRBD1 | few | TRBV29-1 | CSVGDSSYNEQFF | TGCAGCGTTGGGGACAGCTCCTACAATGAGCAGTTCTTC
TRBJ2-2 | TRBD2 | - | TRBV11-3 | CATGLAGTTGELFF | TGTGCCACCGGACTAGCGGGAACCACCGGGGAGCTGTTTTTT
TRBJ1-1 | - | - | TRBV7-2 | CASSPSLRVMNTEAFF | TGTGCCAGCAGCCCGAGCCTGAGGGTAATGAACACTGAAGCTTTCTTT
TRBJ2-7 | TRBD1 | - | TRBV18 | CASGPGQGAREQYF | TGTGCCAGCGGACCGGGACAGGGGGCGAGGGAGCAGTACTTC
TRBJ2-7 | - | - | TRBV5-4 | CASKKWSGVSLDEQYF | TGTGCCAGCAAAAAATGGTCCGGGGTTAGTCTGGACGAGCAGTACTTC
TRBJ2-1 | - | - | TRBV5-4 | CASSREYNEQFF | TGTGCCAGCAGCCGCGAATACAATGAGCAGTTCTTC
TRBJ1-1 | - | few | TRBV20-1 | CSLKRETEAFF | TGCAGTTTGAAGAGGGAAACTGAAGCTTTCTTT
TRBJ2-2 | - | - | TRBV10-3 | CAISGARTGELFF | TGTGCCATCAGTGGGGCCCGGACCGGGGAGCTGTTTTTT
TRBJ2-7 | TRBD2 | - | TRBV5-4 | CASSLGASGSFYEQYF | TGTGCCAGCAGCTTGGGGGCCAGCGGGAGCTTTTACGAGCAGTACTTC
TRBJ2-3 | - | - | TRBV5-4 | CASSLVGDTQYF | TGTGCCAGCAGCTTGGTCGGGGATACGCAGTATTTT
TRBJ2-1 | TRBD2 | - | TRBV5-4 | CASSSGTSEQFF | TGTGCCAGCAGCTCAGGGACTAGCGAGCAGTTCTTC
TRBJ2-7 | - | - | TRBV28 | CASSSRQVGIYEQYF | TGTGCCAGCAGTTCCAGACAGGTTGGGATCTACGAGCAGTACTTC
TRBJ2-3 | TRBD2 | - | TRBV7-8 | CASSTLQREGADTQYF | TGTGCCAGCAGCACCCTTCAGCGGGAGGGGGCAGATACGCAGTATTTT
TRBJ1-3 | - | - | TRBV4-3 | CASSRAWESGNTIYF | TGCGCCAGCAGCCGAGCATGGGAGTCTGGAAACACCATATATTTT
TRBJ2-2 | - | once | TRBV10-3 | CAISESTEVTGELFF | TGTGCCATCAGTGAGTCGACAGAGGTCACCGGGGAGCTGTTTTTT
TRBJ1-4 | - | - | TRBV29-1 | CSVERRKNEKLFF | TGCAGCGTTGAACGCAGGAAGAATGAAAAACTGTTTTTT
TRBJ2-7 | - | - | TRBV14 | CASSQVYFYEQYF | TGTGCCAGCAGCCAAGTATATTTCTACGAGCAGTACTTC
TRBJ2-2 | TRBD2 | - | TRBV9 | CASSTNPSGANTGELFF | TGTGCCAGCAGCACCAACCCTAGCGGGGCGAACACCGGGGAGCTGTTTTTT
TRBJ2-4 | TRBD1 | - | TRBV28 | CASSLGARQGIAKNIQYF | TGTGCCAGCAGTTTAGGCGCCCGACAGGGGATTGCCAAAAACATTCAGTACTTC
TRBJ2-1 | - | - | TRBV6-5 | CASTSGLLTFNEQFF | TGTGCCAGCACCTCGGGACTCTTAACCTTCAATGAGCAGTTCTTC
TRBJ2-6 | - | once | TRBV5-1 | CASRDSLGANVLTF | TGCGCCAGCAGGGACAGTTTAGGGGCCAACGTCCTGACTTTC
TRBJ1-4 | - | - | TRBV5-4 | CASSPTAGYNEKLFF | TGTGCCAGCAGCCCAACTGCCGGGTATAATGAAAAACTGTTTTTT
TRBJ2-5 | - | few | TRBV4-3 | CASSQDIAGYQETQYF | TGCGCCAGCAGCCAAGATATTGCAGGGTACCAAGAGACCCAGTACTTC
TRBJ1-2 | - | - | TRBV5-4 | CASSLARQFPFYGYTF | TGTGCCAGCAGCTTGGCTAGGCAGTTCCCTTTCTATGGCTACACCTTC